The rows below give T cell receptor beta chains drawn from one sample of a study of shared clonotypes between healthy human individuals. Measured with immunoSEQ multiplex PCR; TCRdb has only the in-frame clones, and not every one. The sample holds about 590,000 clones, about 95% seen once. The sample was naive CD8+ T cells sorted from blood. These receptors were obtained from a woman in her twenties or thirties in good health. The CDR3 runs from the conserved cysteine through the conserved F or W. Fields, in order: J gene, clone size, D gene, V gene, CDR3 DNA, CDR3 protein. A D gene is named only where the DNA matches it firmly. Clone size is given for some rows only: seen once, a few or many times, or a class if the clone is expanded.

J: TRBJ2-7
size: -
D: -
V: TRBV9
DNA: TGTGCCAGCAGCGTCGGCCTTACCTACGAGCAGTACTTC
CDR3: CASSVGLTYEQYF

J: TRBJ2-7
size: -
D: -
V: TRBV11-2
DNA: TGTGCCAGCAGCTCGATGACGTCCTACGAGCAGTACTTC
CDR3: CASSSMTSYEQYF

J: TRBJ2-5
size: -
D: -
V: TRBV13
DNA: TGTGCCAGCAGCTTATACCAACCGGGGGCGGCGGGGGAGACCCAGTACTTC
CDR3: CASSLYQPGAAGETQYF

J: TRBJ2-4
size: -
D: -
V: TRBV5-1
DNA: TGCGCCAGCAGCGTTGCCTCTGGAAAAAACATTCAGTACTTC
CDR3: CASSVASGKNIQYF

J: TRBJ1-1
size: -
D: TRBD1
V: TRBV5-6
DNA: TGTGCCAGCAGCGGCCCTGGGGACAGAGGGGGCACTGAAGCTTTCTTT
CDR3: CASSGPGDRGGTEAFF

J: TRBJ2-7
size: -
D: -
V: TRBV9
DNA: TGTGCCAGCAGCGTAGCTACAGGTCCCTACGAGCAGTACTTC
CDR3: CASSVATGPYEQYF

J: TRBJ2-3
size: -
D: TRBD2
V: TRBV25-1
DNA: TGTGCCAGCAGTGAATGGGTAGCGGGAGGTGGAGATACGCAGTATTTT
CDR3: CASSEWVAGGGDTQYF

J: TRBJ1-5
size: once
D: TRBD1
V: TRBV4-1
DNA: TGCGCCAGCAGCCAAGGACCGGGACAGGGGCGTCAGCCCCAGCATTTT
CDR3: CASSQGPGQGRQPQHF

J: TRBJ2-7
size: -
D: TRBD1
V: TRBV19
DNA: TGTGCCAGTTCCCATGGGACAGGAGACTACGAGCAGTACTTC
CDR3: CASSHGTGDYEQYF

J: TRBJ1-3
size: once
D: TRBD1
V: TRBV28
DNA: TGTGCCAGCAGTTATACAGGGGACGGAAACACCATATATTTT
CDR3: CASSYTGDGNTIYF

J: TRBJ2-2
size: -
D: -
V: TRBV2
DNA: TGTGCCAGCAGTGACATACACTCCAGCGAGAAGCTGTTTTTT
CDR3: CASSDIHSSEKLFF

J: TRBJ1-1
size: -
D: TRBD1
V: TRBV27
DNA: TGTGCCAGCAGTTTAACGGGACAGCCGAACACTGAAGCTTTCTTT
CDR3: CASSLTGQPNTEAFF

J: TRBJ2-7
size: -
D: -
V: TRBV19
DNA: TGTGCCAGTAGTGTTATGACCGTCACCCAGTTCTACGAGCAGTACTTC
CDR3: CASSVMTVTQFYEQYF

J: TRBJ2-7
size: -
D: -
V: TRBV29-1
DNA: TGCAGCGTCTCGGGCGGGGGCCGTGGCGAGCAGTACTTC
CDR3: CSVSGGGRGEQYF

J: TRBJ1-1
size: -
D: TRBD1
V: TRBV18
DNA: TGTGCCAGCTCACCCCCGGGACAGGGAAGTTGGAACACTGAAGCTTTCTTT
CDR3: CASSPPGQGSWNTEAFF

J: TRBJ2-1
size: -
D: -
V: TRBV10-3
DNA: TGTGCCATCAGTGTCGTGAATCGCAATGAGCAGTTCTTC
CDR3: CAISVVNRNEQFF

J: TRBJ1-1
size: once
D: -
V: TRBV27
DNA: TGTGCCAGCAGTCTAACAGGCTCGAACACTGAAGCTTTCTTT
CDR3: CASSLTGSNTEAFF

J: TRBJ2-7
size: -
D: TRBD2
V: TRBV13
DNA: TGTGCCAGCAGCCTACGCCTCCGTGCGGGAGATGAAGAGCAGTACTTC
CDR3: CASSLRLRAGDEEQYF

J: TRBJ2-5
size: -
D: TRBD2
V: TRBV5-4
DNA: TGTGCCAGCAGCTTCCTGACTAGCGGGAGAGTGAAGGGGCCAGAGACCCAGTACTTC
CDR3: CASSFLTSGRVKGPETQYF

J: TRBJ1-2
size: -
D: -
V: TRBV6-1
DNA: TGTGCCAGCAGTGAACGAAATTATGGCTACACCTTC
CDR3: CASSERNYGYTF

J: TRBJ2-5
size: -
D: TRBD2
V: TRBV7-2
DNA: TGTGCCAGCAGCTTAGTAAATAGCGGGAGGGAGGAGGAGACCCAGTACTTC
CDR3: CASSLVNSGREEETQYF

J: TRBJ1-2
size: -
D: -
V: TRBV28
DNA: TGTGCCAGCAGCCCCACGGCCGTTGGCCCTAACTATGGCTACACCTTC
CDR3: CASSPTAVGPNYGYTF

J: TRBJ2-7
size: once
D: TRBD1
V: TRBV27
DNA: TGTGCCAGCAGTTTATCCAGGGGGTACTACGAGCAGTACTTC
CDR3: CASSLSRGYYEQYF

J: TRBJ1-2
size: -
D: -
V: TRBV7-9
DNA: TGTGCCAGCAGCTTAGCGGCCAACTATGGCTACACCTTC
CDR3: CASSLAANYGYTF

J: TRBJ2-7
size: -
D: -
V: TRBV28
DNA: TGTGCCAGCAGTTTTAGAGAGGGCCCCTACGAGCAGTACTTC
CDR3: CASSFREGPYEQYF

J: TRBJ1-2
size: -
D: -
V: TRBV6-1
DNA: TGTGCCAGCAGTGAAGGGTATAGGGGGGGCTACACCTTC
CDR3: CASSEGYRGGYTF

J: TRBJ1-5
size: -
D: -
V: TRBV6-1
DNA: TGTGCCAGCAGTGAAATACAGGGAGGGAATCAGCCCCAGCATTTT
CDR3: CASSEIQGGNQPQHF

J: TRBJ1-1
size: -
D: -
V: TRBV5-1
DNA: TGCGCCAGCAGCTTGGACACTTACGCTGAAGCTTTCTTT
CDR3: CASSLDTYAEAFF

J: TRBJ1-1
size: -
D: TRBD1
V: TRBV13
DNA: TGTGCCAGCAGCTGGACAGGGTATGGGACTGAAGCTTTCTTT
CDR3: CASSWTGYGTEAFF

J: TRBJ2-7
size: -
D: TRBD1
V: TRBV5-4
DNA: TGTGCCAGCAGCTCCGGGACAGGGATAGAGCAGTACTTC
CDR3: CASSSGTGIEQYF

J: TRBJ2-7
size: -
D: -
V: TRBV29-1
DNA: TGCAGCGTGGGCGCGGGGTACGAGCAGTACTTC
CDR3: CSVGAGYEQYF

J: TRBJ2-7
size: -
D: -
V: TRBV28
DNA: TGTGCCAGCAGTCCGTCGGGGCAGCTCTACGAGCAGTACTTC
CDR3: CASSPSGQLYEQYF

J: TRBJ1-2
size: -
D: -
V: TRBV5-4
DNA: TGTGCCAGCAGTAACCCCCTGGTGGCGCTTTTAGCTGGCTACACCTTC
CDR3: CASSNPLVALLAGYTF

J: TRBJ1-4
size: -
D: -
V: TRBV6-6
DNA: TGTGCCAGCAGTTTCCTTGCAACTAATGAAAAACTGTTTTTT
CDR3: CASSFLATNEKLFF

J: TRBJ1-2
size: -
D: TRBD1
V: TRBV9
DNA: TGTGCCAGCAGCGCAGACAGGGGCTATGGCTACACCTTC
CDR3: CASSADRGYGYTF

J: TRBJ1-2
size: -
D: -
V: TRBV27
DNA: TGTGCCAGCAGTGACCGCTCTCGGGGCTACACCTTC
CDR3: CASSDRSRGYTF

J: TRBJ2-1
size: -
D: TRBD2
V: TRBV10-3
DNA: TGTGCCATCAGTGAGGCTAGCGGCTCTAGCTCCTACAATGAGCAGTTCTTC
CDR3: CAISEASGSSSYNEQFF

J: TRBJ1-6
size: -
D: -
V: TRBV28
DNA: TGTGCCAGCAGTTTCGGACAATATGGTTCACCCCTCCACTTT
CDR3: CASSFGQYGSPLHF

J: TRBJ2-3
size: -
D: -
V: TRBV5-1
DNA: TGCGCCAGCAGCTTGGTGTCCGGCACAGATACGCAGTATTTT
CDR3: CASSLVSGTDTQYF

J: TRBJ2-7
size: -
D: -
V: TRBV10-3
DNA: TGTGCCATCAGTGAACGGGGTGGGTTGGACGAGCAGTACTTC
CDR3: CAISERGGLDEQYF

J: TRBJ2-1
size: -
D: -
V: TRBV4-1
DNA: TGCGCCAGCAGCCAATTTCAGGGGCGCGGTTCCTACAATGAGCAGTTCTTC
CDR3: CASSQFQGRGSYNEQFF

J: TRBJ2-3
size: -
D: -
V: TRBV9
DNA: TGTGCCAGCAGCGCCGACGTCCCAGATACGCAGTATTTT
CDR3: CASSADVPDTQYF

J: TRBJ1-3
size: -
D: -
V: TRBV28
DNA: TGTGCCAGCAGTGGGTCCCAGGGATCTGGAAACACCATATATTTT
CDR3: CASSGSQGSGNTIYF

J: TRBJ2-5
size: -
D: TRBD1
V: TRBV10-2
DNA: TGCGCCACCCGGGACAGGGGGGAAGAGACCCAGTACTTC
CDR3: CATRDRGEETQYF

J: TRBJ2-5
size: -
D: -
V: TRBV13
DNA: TGTGCCAGCAGCTACCTCGACGGGCAAGAGACCCAGTACTTC
CDR3: CASSYLDGQETQYF

J: TRBJ1-3
size: -
D: -
V: TRBV21-1
DNA: TGTGCCAGCAGCAAAGCGCGGGGGGAAACTCTCTCTGGAAACACCATATATTTT
CDR3: CASSKARGETLSGNTIYF

J: TRBJ2-7
size: once
D: -
V: TRBV21-1
DNA: TGTGCCAGCAGCAAAGCGTTTGGGAGCAGGGGGCAAGGTGGCTACGAGCAGTACTTC
CDR3: CASSKAFGSRGQGGYEQYF

J: TRBJ2-3
size: -
D: -
V: TRBV15
DNA: TGTGCCACCAGTCCCCCGGGCCCCGGTACGCAGTATTTT
CDR3: CATSPPGPGTQYF

J: TRBJ2-2
size: once
D: -
V: TRBV28
DNA: TGTGCCAGCAGTCAACCTGGGGGGGAGCTGTTTTTT
CDR3: CASSQPGGELFF

J: TRBJ1-5
size: -
D: -
V: TRBV28
DNA: TGTGCCAGCAGTTTCGACGGATTTCGCAATCAGCCCCAGCATTTT
CDR3: CASSFDGFRNQPQHF